One and the same sample provided the 28 T cell receptor beta chains below, sequenced in a study of tumor and adjacent non-tumor tissue in lung cancer. RNA was extracted from bulk tissue without any cell sorting. The normal lung tissue was taken more than 3 cm from the tumor edge. The library came from three nested PCR rounds adapted from ARM-PCR protocols. One entry per CDR3 protein results from TCRdb running MiXCR on the multiplex PCR reads. Of 40,000 to 50,000 distinct CDR3 sequences listed, about 68% are singletons. The sequenced sample consisted of distant non-tumor lung tissue. The receptors shown here come from a woman between 70 and 85 years old with non-small cell lung cancer.

The chain links TRBV29-1 to TRBJ1-5; D not resolved. This CDR3 has 13 amino acids. From germline, CDR1 is SQVTM and CDR2 ANQGSEA. V lost 5 bases and J lost 10, with 18 bases in between. The CDR3 DNA reads as TGCAGCGTTCGTTCCTCGGGAGGTAACCCCCAGCATTTT. It translates to CSVRSSGGNPQHF.

In this sample, this clonotype turned up many times. The rearrangement uses TRBV5-6 and TRBJ2-1; D perhaps matches TRBD2 (6 bases). CDR1 and CDR2 (germline): SGHDT, YYEEEE. Deletions cut 3 bases from V and 7 bases from J, with 17 bases between. The CDR3 runs to 15 residues. DNA for the CDR3: TGTGCCAGCAGCTACCGGGACGGCGGGGTTAATGAGCAGTTCTTC. Translated, it gives CASSYRDGGVNEQFF. The variable domain in full, completed from reference TRBV5-6 and TRBJ2-1, reads DAGVTQSPTHLIKTRGQQVTLRCSPKSGHDTVSWYQQALGQGPQFIFQYYEEEERQRGNFPDRFSGHQFPNYSSELNVNALLLGDSALYLCASSYRDGGVNEQFFGPGTRLTVL.

This rearrangement joins TRBV12-3 or TRBV12-4 to TRBJ1-2; no definite D call. This CDR3 spans 11 amino acids. Trimming removed 3 bases from V and 10 bases from J, with 9 bases in between. DNA of the CDR3: TGTGCCAGCAGTTTGAGGAATGTCTACACCTTC. It translates to CASSLRNVYTF.

This rearrangement joins TRBV29-1 to TRBJ2-7; TRBD2 matches at 15 bases. The CDR3 length is 16 residues. CDR1 is SQVTM and CDR2 is ANQGSEA in the germline V gene. The CDR3 here is CNIVLDGTSGRYEQYF. DNA for the CDR3: TGCAACATTGTCCTCGACGGGACTAGCGGGAGGTACGAGCAGTACTTC.

This clonotype turned up a few times. Sequence at one end of the junction differs from germline and may be a read error. This chain links TRBV5-1 with TRBJ1-1, with D perhaps TRBD1 (5 bases). Germline values: CDR1 SGHRS, CDR2 YFSETQ. The CDR3 is 15 residues long. The DNA for the CDR3 is TGCGCCAGCAGGACGAGATTGGGGCAGAATACTGGAGCTTTCTTT. This gives the protein CASRTRLGQNTGAFF.

Notes on this clonotype: The conserved phenylalanine or tryptophan normally closing the CDR3 is absent here, so this likely arose from a read error. This chain uses TRBV6-1 with TRBJ2-5, with 8 bases fitting TRBD2. Germline V gene lookup returns CDR1 MNHNS and CDR2 SASEGT. The CDR3 has 13 amino acids. Losses at the gene ends were 10 bases for V and 3 bases for J; bases not matched to a gene: 7. For the CDR3, the DNA is TGTGCCATATCGGGGGGGCAGGAAGAGACCCAGTACTCC. Its protein product is CAISGGQEETQYS.

Details on this clonotype: This may come from a read error, since a much larger clone is one base off. This CDR3 is CASSLGTDNTGELFF. The CDR3 DNA sequence: TGCGCCAGCAGCCTAGGCACTGACAACACCGGGGAGCTGTTTTTT. The gene calls are TRBV5-1 and TRBJ2-2, with D unresolved. The length of the CDR3 is 15 residues. From germline, CDR1 is SGHRS and CDR2 YFSETQ. Trimming shortened V by 4 bases and J by 2 bases, and 12 bases separated the two germline ends.

Concerning this clonotype: Relative to the germline gene, one junction end is altered; a read error may explain this. The chain has TRBV6-1 and TRBJ1-6; D gene uncertain. The CDR3 spans 15 residues. Germline V gene lookup returns CDR1 MNHNS and CDR2 SASEGT. CDR3 in amino acids: CTSSHIQGNNSPLHF. CDR3 coding DNA: TGTACCAGCAGCCATATACAAGGGAATAATTCACCCCTCCACTTT.

This clonotype was counted once. The junction differs from germline at one of its ends, possibly a read error. The V call is TRBV6-2 or TRBV6-3, the J call TRBJ1-1; D is possibly TRBD1 (6 bases). From germline, CDR1 is MNHEY and CDR2 SVGEGT. The CDR3 extends over 14 amino acids. This CDR3 reads CASCYQGMNTEAFF. DNA of the CDR3: TGTGCCAGCTGTTACCAGGGGATGAACACTGAAGCTTTCTTT.

This clonotype was counted ten times or more. The chain recombines TRBV5-6 with TRBJ2-1; 7 nucleotides line up with TRBD2. Germline-derived CDR1 and CDR2 are SGHDT and YYEEEE. The CDR3 is made up of 17 amino acids. The trim removed 0 bases at V and 7 bases at J, leaving 13 bases unmatched. CDR3 in DNA: TGTGCCAGCAGCTTGGGAGGGCCAGCGGGAATGGGTAATGAGCAGTTCTTC. This encodes CASSLGGPAGMGNEQFF.

This clonotype occurred many times. The V gene is TRBV29-1, the J gene TRBJ2-7; 7 nucleotides agree with TRBD2. The ends lost 3 bases at V and 4 bases at J; junction bases unmatched: 9. The CDR3 length is 14 residues. Germline V gene lookup returns CDR1 SQVTM and CDR2 ANQGSEA. CDR3 sequence reads: CSVDLGEGLYEQYF. Here the CDR3 DNA reads TGCAGCGTTGATTTGGGGGAGGGCTTATACGAGCAGTACTTC.

This clonotype was detected many times. This chain links TRBV5-4 with TRBJ1-6; TRBD1 matches at 7 bases. Per the germline V gene, CDR1 is SGHNT and CDR2 is YYREEE (reference sequence). The CDR3 has 15 amino acids. With 3 bases clipped from V and 7 bases from J, the junction kept 7 bases outside the gene matches. In DNA form, the CDR3 reads TGTGCCAGCAGCTGGGGGACAGCCCTAAATTCACCCCTCCACTTT. As protein: CASSWGTALNSPLHF.

This clonotype was counted between two and nine times. The rearrangement uses TRBV5-1 and TRBJ1-4, with TRBD1 identical over 11 bases. Germline trimming cut 4 bases from V and 8 bases from J; bases unmatched to any gene: 7. This CDR3 spans 15 amino acids. Germline CDR1 reads SGHRS; CDR2 reads YFSETQ. In DNA form, the CDR3 reads TGCGCCAGCAGCCGCCGGACAGGGGGCACAGAAAAACTGTTTTTT. It specifies CASSRRTGGTEKLFF.

This clonotype was seen only a few times. The genes are TRBV20-1 and TRBJ2-1, with 11 bases identical to TRBD1. Germline V CDR1 and CDR2: DFQATT, SNEGSKA (reference sequence). J lost 8 bases, V lost 6 bases, and 12 bases had no gene match. The length of the CDR3 is 15 residues. CDR3 sequence reads: CSAATPGQGEDEQFF. The CDR3 DNA sequence: TGCAGTGCAGCTACACCGGGACAGGGGGAGGATGAGCAGTTCTTC.

The chain couples TRBV7-8 to TRBJ2-7; no firm D call. CDR1 SGHVS and CDR2 FQNEAQ come from the germline V gene. The CDR3 has 13 amino acids. V lost 3 bases to trimming and J lost 1 base, with 7 bases between them. This CDR3 is CASSFELSYEQYF. The CDR3 DNA reads as TGTGCCAGCAGCTTCGAGCTTTCCTACGAGCAGTACTTC.

The sample holds a few counts of this clonotype. The chain combines TRBV19 with TRBJ2-1, with 8 bases identical to TRBD1. Germline V gives CDR1 LNHDA, CDR2 SQIVND (reference sequence). This CDR3 has 13 residues. The trim removed 7 bases at V and 7 bases at J, leaving 6 bases unmatched. The CDR3 sequence is CASNGQGRNEQFF. CDR3 nucleotides: TGTGCCAGTAACGGACAGGGAAGGAATGAGCAGTTCTTC. Variable domain in full (rest from reference TRBV19 and TRBJ2-1): DGGITQSPKYLFRKEGQNVTLSCEQNLNHDAMYWYRQDPGQGLRLIYYSQIVNDFQKGDIAEGYSVSREKKESFPLTVTSAQKNPTAFYLCASNGQGRNEQFFGPGTRLTVL.

This chain uses TRBV7-3 with TRBJ2-2; 10 nucleotides align to TRBD2. Germline CDR1 and CDR2: SGHTA and FQGTGA. CDR3 length: 17 amino acids. The CDR3 DNA sequence: TGTGTCAGTGGCTTAACCCCTAGCGGGGGGAACACCGGGGAGCTGTTTTTT. It translates to CVSGLTPSGGNTGELFF.

This clonotype was observed once. An end of the junction differs from the germline gene, which may be a read error. The chain links TRBV12-3 or TRBV12-4 to TRBJ2-2; 7 bases map to TRBD1. The CDR3 is made up of 15 amino acids. The CDR3 bases are TGTGCCAGCAGAGCGCTAGAGGGAGTTACAGGGGAACTGTTTTTT. It yields the protein CASRALEGVTGELFF.

With regard to this clonotype: At one boundary the junction diverges from the germline segment, which might be a read error. The V and J genes are TRBV20-1 and TRBJ1-2; D is unresolved. From germline, CDR1 is DFQATT and CDR2 SNEGSKA (reference sequence). The CDR3 has 13 amino acids. CDR3 bases: TGCAGTGCCTTCCGTGCTGGGGTGTATGGCTACACCTTT. Residues: CSAFRAGVYGYTF.

Comments on this clonotype: Its ends do not fully match the called genes, so a read error is possible. This chain uses TRBV11-3 with TRBJ2-2, with D tentatively TRBD1 (5 bases). The CDR3 sequence is 16 residues long. Germline loops: CDR1 SGHNT, CDR2 YENEEA. In DNA form, the CDR3 reads TGTGCCAGCAGCGCGTCCGGACATCTAAACACCTGGGAGCTGTTTTTT. Translation: CASSASGHLNTWELFF.

The chain recombines TRBV6-6 with TRBJ2-1, with 12 bases fitting TRBD2. This CDR3 comprises 17 residues. Germline values: CDR1 MNHNY, CDR2 SVGAGI (reference sequence). V dropped 6 bases and J dropped 16; count of bases not matched to a gene: 22. In DNA, the CDR3 is TGTGCCAGCAGACTAGCGGGAGGATCGAGCTCCTACAGTGAACAATTCTTC. As protein: CASRLAGGSSSYSEQFF.

This clonotype was observed at least ten times. The chain uses TRBV6-6 and TRBJ2-5; 7 bases agree with TRBD2. In germline, CDR1 is MNHNY, CDR2 SVGAGI (reference sequence). The V segment lost 7 bases and the J segment 2 bases; nucleotides outside the gene matches: 10. This CDR3 comprises 15 residues. DNA of the CDR3: TGTGCCAGCACTCTAAGCGGGAAGGGTCAAGAGACCCAGTACTTC. It translates to CASTLSGKGQETQYF.

As to this clonotype: A much larger clone differs from this one at a single base, so this may be a read error. V gene TRBV28 combines with J gene TRBJ1-1; D gene uncertain. The CDR3 is 11 residues long. Germline V gives CDR1 MDHEN, CDR2 SYDVKM. CDR3 in amino acids: CASRGHTEVFF. The DNA of the CDR3 is TGTGCCAGCAGGGGCCACACTGAAGTTTTCTTT.

Remarks on this clonotype: A much larger clone sits a single nucleotide away, making a read error possible. The chain employs TRBV30 and TRBJ2-1; 10 bases agree with TRBD1. Germline lookup yields CDR1 GTSNPN and CDR2 SVGIG (reference sequence). The CDR3 loop spans 13 amino acids. The CDR3 bases are TGTGCCTATACGACAGGGGGCTACAATGAGCAGTTATTC. This translates into CAYTTGGYNEQLF.

For this clonotype: At one of its ends the junction is not consistent with the germline gene, which may arise from a read error. The chain recombines TRBV29-1 with TRBJ2-1, with D tentatively TRBD2 (5 bases). This CDR3 has 14 amino acids. The germline V gene has CDR1 SQVTM and CDR2 ANQGSEA. This chain's CDR3 is CSVEPGFTYNEWFF. CDR3 sequence (DNA): TGTAGCGTCGAGCCCGGTTTTACCTACAATGAGTGGTTCTTC.

This chain connects TRBV11-2 to TRBJ1-1, with D perhaps matching TRBD1 (5 bases). Germline V gives CDR1 SGHAT, CDR2 FQNNGV. Trimming stripped 5 bases from V and 8 bases from J, with 27 bases between. The CDR3 length is 17 residues. Here the CDR3 reads CASSPGGGGVSRREAFF. DNA of the CDR3: TGTGCCAGCAGCCCCGGGGGGGGTGGGGTCTCACGGAGAGAAGCTTTCTTT.

This clonotype was found a few times. Because it lacks the conserved phenylalanine or tryptophan at the end, this CDR3 is likely a read error. The chain carries TRBV24-1 and TRBJ2-7, with D possibly TRBD1 on 7 matching bases. The CDR3 contains 16 residues. Trimming stripped 1 base from V and 3 bases from J, with 15 bases between. Germline values: CDR1 KGHDR, CDR2 SFDVKD. The CDR3 region is CATSDFSPQGGYEQYL. Written as DNA, the CDR3 is TGTGCCACCAGTGATTTTTCGCCGCAGGGGGGCTACGAGCAGTACCTC.

Notes on this clonotype: At one of its ends the junction is not consistent with the germline gene, which may arise from a read error. The J gene is TRBJ1-1, the V gene TRBV6-2 or TRBV6-3; 9 nucleotides align to TRBD1. Germline assignment: CDR1 MNHEY and CDR2 SVGEGT. This CDR3 comprises 13 residues. CDR3 loop: CASSLDRGTEVLF. CDR3 bases: TGTGCCAGCAGTCTGGACAGGGGCACTGAAGTTCTCTTT.